A single sample gave rise to the 32 T cell receptor beta chains below, sequenced in a study of beta chain features in type 1 diabetes. Reverse transcription of all isolated RNA meant that expressed TCRB transcripts were sequenced. The protocol was immunoSEQ multiplex PCR, while the TCRdb copy is restricted to in-frame clones and leaves out a portion. This table has roughly 230,000 clones, over 9.5% appearing once. Sequenced: naive CD4+ T cells from blood. These receptors originate from a woman between 18 and 29 years old in good health.

This clone was counted between two and nine times. The rearrangement links TRBV7-2 to TRBJ2-7, with TRBD2 as a possible D gene (6 bases). Trimming cost V 5 bases and J 3 bases, with 11 bases left between them. CDR1 is SGHTA and CDR2 is FQGNSA in the germline V gene. This CDR3 contains 13 residues. CDR3 loop: CASSPNSGYEQYF. The DNA for the CDR3 is TGTGCCAGCAGCCCTAATAGCGGCTACGAGCAGTACTTC.

This clone was recorded a few times. V usage is TRBV7-9 and J usage is TRBJ2-1; TRBD1 might be the D (6 bases). Germline V gene data show CDR1 as SEHNR and CDR2 as FQNEAQ (reference sequence). Trimming pared 1 base from V and 7 bases from J, leaving 14 bases between. This CDR3 has 15 residues. CDR3 amino acids: CASSLDRATFNEQFF. The CDR3 coding sequence is TGTGCCAGCAGCTTAGACAGGGCAACATTTAATGAGCAGTTCTTC.

J is TRBJ2-2 and V is TRBV5-4; TRBD1 is a possible D gene (8 bases). CDR3 length: 16 amino acids. Germline V gene sequence: CDR1 SGHNT, CDR2 YYREEE (reference sequence). The V gene lost 4 bases and the J gene lost 6 bases, with 19 bases spanning the gap. As DNA, the CDR3 is TGTGCCAGCAGCAGAGATACAGGGGGGGACCCCGGGGAGCTGTTTTTT. This sequence encodes CASSRDTGGDPGELFF.

The rearrangement links TRBV9 to TRBJ2-1, with TRBD2 matching over 7 bases. Losses at the gene ends were 3 bases for V and 5 bases for J; bases not matched to a gene: 17. CDR3 size: 18 residues. In germline, CDR1 is SGDLS, CDR2 YYNGEE. In DNA form, the CDR3 reads TGTGCCAGCAGCGGTAATCTAGCGGCCTCTGCGGGGGACAATGAGCAGTTCTTC. Protein: CASSGNLAASAGDNEQFF.

This clone was found a few times. V usage is TRBV5-1 and J usage is TRBJ2-1; perhaps TRBD1 as D (5 bases). The germline V and J ends were trimmed by 0 bases and 0 bases, with 13 bases remaining between them. The CDR3 loop spans 17 amino acids. Germline V lookup: CDR1 SGHRS, CDR2 YFSETQ. CDR3 sequence reads: CASSLGSTALSYNEQFF. The CDR3 coding sequence is TGCGCCAGCAGCTTGGGCTCGACAGCCCTCTCCTACAATGAGCAGTTCTTC.

The chain combines TRBV19 with TRBJ1-6; D is ambiguous. The CDR3 is made up of 11 amino acids. The V gene's germline CDR1 is LNHDA and CDR2 SQIVND (reference sequence). The ends were cut back, 9 bases at V and 11 bases at J, with 11 bases in the middle. The CDR3 sequence: CASLPRAPLHF. The CDR3 DNA reads as TGTGCCAGCCTCCCGCGTGCACCCCTCCACTTT.

This clone was seen a handful of times. This chain connects TRBV5-5 to TRBJ2-7; TRBD2 matches 10 bases. Trimming at V came to 2 bases and at J to 4 bases, leaving 9 bases not matched to a gene. The CDR3 covers 16 residues. Germline V CDR1 and CDR2: SGHKS, YYEKEE (reference sequence). DNA of the CDR3: TGTGCCAGCAGCTTAGGTCTAGCGGGGGAATTATACGAGCAGTACTTC. This encodes CASSLGLAGELYEQYF.

The V gene is TRBV29-1, the J gene TRBJ1-1; D is possibly TRBD1 (5 bases). The CDR3 is 11 amino acids. The germline CDR1 and CDR2 sequences are SQVTM and ANQGSEA. The V and J ends lost 7 bases and 8 bases respectively, with 14 bases between them. CDR3 loop: CSEKSRGEAFF. CDR3 sequence (DNA): TGCAGCGAAAAATCGCGGGGGGAAGCTTTCTTT.

V usage is TRBV5-4 and J usage is TRBJ2-5, with 8 bases identical to TRBD1. V lost 0 bases to trimming and J lost 4 bases; unmatched junction nucleotides: 5. Germline V gene lookup returns CDR1 SGHNT and CDR2 YYREEE (reference sequence). CDR3 length: 15 residues. The CDR3 nucleotides read TGTGCCAGCAGCTTGGGGGACAGGAGAATAGAGACCCAGTACTTC. This codes for CASSLGDRRIETQYF. The complete variable domain, with remaining parts taken from reference TRBV5-4 and TRBJ2-5, reads ETGVTQSPTHLIKTRGQQVTLRCSSQSGHNTVSWYQQALGQGPQFIFQYYREEENGRGNFPPRFSGLQFPNYSSELNVNALELDDSALYLCASSLGDRRIETQYFGPGTRLLVL.

This clone was detected only a few times. This chain uses TRBV18 with TRBJ1-1; TRBD1 might be the D (5 bases). This CDR3 spans 17 amino acids. With 1 base removed from V and 1 base from J, the gap between germline ends came to 16 bases. Germline V lookup: CDR1 KGHSH, CDR2 LQKENI. In DNA, the CDR3 is TGTGCCAGCTCACCACTGGGACCTTCGGAGGGGAACACTGAAGCTTTCTTT. Protein product: CASSPLGPSEGNTEAFF.

The chain has TRBV6-5 and TRBJ1-4; D gene unclear. V was pared by 6 bases and J by 0 bases, with 11 bases between. The CDR3 is 15 residues long. Germline values: CDR1 MNHEY, CDR2 SVGAGI. The CDR3 sequence is CASSSDFATNEKLFF. The CDR3 DNA reads as TGTGCCAGCAGCTCCGACTTTGCAACTAATGAAAAACTGTTTTTT.

The gene calls are TRBV6-1 and TRBJ1-2, with a possible D match to TRBD1 (6 bases). This CDR3 comprises 13 residues. V gave up 5 bases and J gave up 2 bases, with 9 bases separating them. CDR1 is MNHNS and CDR2 is SASEGT in the germline V gene. The chain's CDR3 is CASSPRGNYGYTF. The CDR3 DNA follows: TGTGCCAGCAGTCCCAGGGGCAACTATGGCTACACCTTC.

J is TRBJ1-1 and V is TRBV6-6, with D hard to call. The CDR3 has 13 amino acids. V lost 7 bases to trimming and J lost 1 base, with 10 bases between them. Germline V gene sequence: CDR1 MNHNY, CDR2 SVGAGI (reference sequence). The CDR3 nucleotides read TGTGCCAGCACCAAACTTTGGAACACTGAAGCTTTCTTT. It is translated as CASTKLWNTEAFF.

V is TRBV5-1 and J is TRBJ2-5; D perhaps matches TRBD2 (6 bases). Germline V gene sequence: CDR1 SGHRS, CDR2 YFSETQ. The ends were cut back, 0 bases at V and 7 bases at J, with 22 bases in the middle. The CDR3 covers 17 residues. CDR3 in DNA: TGCGCCAGCAGCTTGGCGGCGGGACCCACAGCCGGGGGGACCCAGTACTTC. Amino acids: CASSLAAGPTAGGTQYF. Filled out from reference TRBV5-1 and TRBJ2-5, the complete variable domain reads KAGVTQTPRYLIKTRGQQVTLSCSPISGHRSVSWYQQTPGQGLQFLFEYFSETQRNKGNFPGRFSGRQFSNSRSEMNVSTLELGDSALYLCASSLAAGPTAGGTQYFGPGTRLLVL.

A few counts support this clone. The chain uses TRBV11-2 and TRBJ1-1; TRBD1 matches at 8 bases. The V gene end was trimmed by 5 bases and the J gene end by 11 bases; junction bases not matched to a gene: 16. The CDR3 is 15 residues long. The germline V gene encodes CDR1 SGHAT and CDR2 FQNNGV. Written as DNA, the CDR3 is TGTGCCAGCAGCCCTCCGGGTGGGACAGGAGGTACGGCTTTCTTT. Encoded protein: CASSPPGGTGGTAFF.

This clone was detected a few times. This CDR3 is CASSLAAGSYGYTF. The DNA of the CDR3 is TGCGCCAGCAGCTTGGCCGCAGGAAGCTATGGCTACACCTTC. This chain links TRBV5-1 with TRBJ1-2; no firm D call. The germline gives CDR1 SGHRS, CDR2 YFSETQ. Trimming cost V 0 bases and J 4 bases, with 10 bases left between them. The CDR3 totals 14 residues. The entire variable domain, with the rest obtained from reference TRBV5-1 and TRBJ1-2, is as follows: KAGVTQTPRYLIKTRGQQVTLSCSPISGHRSVSWYQQTPGQGLQFLFEYFSETQRNKGNFPGRFSGRQFSNSRSEMNVSTLELGDSALYLCASSLAAGSYGYTFGSGTRLTVV.

The CDR3 region is CASQPAGTYGYTF. The DNA of the CDR3 is TGTGCCAGCCAACCCGCAGGAACCTATGGCTACACCTTC. The chain combines TRBV6-5 with TRBJ1-2; no clear D gene. V lost 8 bases and J 4 bases, leaving 14 bases between the germline ends. CDR3 length equals 13 residues. The germline V gene encodes CDR1 MNHEY and CDR2 SVGAGI.

This clone occurred a few times. The chain uses TRBV5-4 and TRBJ2-3; TRBD1 matches at 10 bases. CDR1 is SGHNT and CDR2 is YYREEE in the germline V gene (reference sequence). The CDR3 runs 17 residues. Losses at the gene ends were 4 bases for V and 0 bases for J; bases not matched to a gene: 8. The DNA for the CDR3 is TGTGCCAGCAGCCAGGGACAGGGGTTCCTAAGCACAGATACGCAGTATTTT. Translated: CASSQGQGFLSTDTQYF.

This clone turned up a few times. The chain employs TRBV5-1 and TRBJ2-7; no clear D. The CDR3 length is 12 residues. The V end lost 4 bases, the J end lost 9 bases, and 14 bases lay between the germline ends. Germline CDR1 SGHRS, CDR2 YFSETQ. The CDR3 is CASSGERIVQYF. CDR3 bases: TGCGCCAGCAGCGGAGAGAGGATAGTGCAGTACTTC. The variable domain in full, completed from reference TRBV5-1 and TRBJ2-7, reads KAGVTQTPRYLIKTRGQQVTLSCSPISGHRSVSWYQQTPGQGLQFLFEYFSETQRNKGNFPGRFSGRQFSNSRSEMNVSTLELGDSALYLCASSGERIVQYFGPGTRLTVT.

The chain joins TRBV6-6 to TRBJ2-1; a possible D gene is TRBD1 (6 bases). CDR3 length: 16 amino acids. V lost 6 bases and J lost 6, with 21 bases in between. Germline values: CDR1 MNHNY, CDR2 SVGAGI (reference sequence). The CDR3 loop is CASRWTRSRGGNEQFF. DNA of the CDR3: TGTGCCAGCAGGTGGACAAGGAGCAGGGGTGGCAATGAGCAGTTCTTC.

The chain couples TRBV5-4 to TRBJ2-1, with 12 bases that match TRBD2. The length of the CDR3 is 17 residues. In germline, CDR1 is SGHNT, CDR2 YYREEE (reference sequence). V shed 4 bases, J shed 2 bases, and the junction held 7 bases outside the gene matches. The CDR3 DNA sequence: TGTGCCAGCAGCCTACGACTAGCGGGAGTCCCCTACAATGAGCAGTTCTTC. Amino acid sequence: CASSLRLAGVPYNEQFF.

This clone was seen more than once but under ten times. The rearrangement links TRBV6-1 to TRBJ2-7; a possible D gene is TRBD1 (6 bases). V lost 3 bases, J lost 6 bases, and 12 bases lay in between. This CDR3 has 13 residues. Germline loops: CDR1 MNHNS, CDR2 SASEGT. CDR3 nucleotides: TGTGCCAGCAGTGAGAGGACAGTGGCCGAGCAGTACTTC. It codes for CASSERTVAEQYF.

The J gene is TRBJ2-3, the V gene TRBV5-1; the match to TRBD2 covers 7 bases. Trimming removed 5 bases from V and 2 bases from J; junction bases left unmatched: 5. This CDR3 region has 14 residues. The V gene's germline CDR1 is SGHRS and CDR2 YFSETQ. The DNA for the CDR3 is TGCGCCAGCAGGGCGGGAGCAGCCACAGATACGCAGTATTTT. As protein: CASRAGAATDTQYF.

This chain uses TRBV6-1 with TRBJ2-7, with 9 bases identical to TRBD2. This CDR3 is built from 14 residues. Germline values: CDR1 MNHNS, CDR2 SASEGT. Trimming removed 10 bases from V and 1 base from J; junction bases left unmatched: 8. In DNA, the CDR3 is TGTGCCACTCATAGCGGGAGAGGGTCCTACGAGCAGTACTTC. Encoded protein: CATHSGRGSYEQYF.

The table lists this clone with a count of one. The chain is built from TRBV5-1 and TRBJ1-4; 7 bases are shared with TRBD1. With 4 bases clipped from V and 3 bases from J, the junction kept 3 bases outside the gene matches. The CDR3 loop spans 14 amino acids. CDR1 SGHRS and CDR2 YFSETQ come from the germline V gene. CDR3: CASSLQGPNEKLFF. The CDR3 region has the DNA TGCGCCAGCAGCCTACAGGGGCCTAATGAAAAACTGTTTTTT.

This clone appeared a few times. The CDR3 reads CSVGGTGHTEAFF. CDR3 DNA sequence: TGCAGCGTTGGCGGGACAGGGCATACTGAAGCTTTCTTT. This chain connects TRBV29-1 to TRBJ1-1; 9 bases line up with TRBD1. Germline V lookup: CDR1 SQVTM, CDR2 ANQGSEA. Unmatched junction bases numbered 5, after V lost 4 bases and J lost 5 bases. This CDR3 is built from 13 residues.

This clone was observed a few times. For the CDR3, the DNA is TGTGCCAGCTCACCGGGACAGGGACTAGGTTTCAATCAGCCCCAGCATTTT. Protein product: CASSPGQGLGFNQPQHF. V gene TRBV18 combines with J gene TRBJ1-5; 9 positions match TRBD1. The CDR3 loop spans 17 amino acids. V lost 3 bases, J lost 3 bases, and 9 bases stayed unmatched. The germline gives CDR1 KGHSH, CDR2 LQKENI.

The chain has TRBV5-1 and TRBJ2-5, with D maybe TRBD1 (5 bases). V shed 0 bases and J shed 2 bases, with 11 bases lying between them. This CDR3 contains 15 residues. Germline lookup yields CDR1 SGHRS and CDR2 YFSETQ. The CDR3 reads CASSLGGYEQETQYF. In nucleotides, the CDR3 is TGCGCCAGCAGCTTGGGGGGCTACGAGCAAGAGACCCAGTACTTC.

The J gene is TRBJ2-7, the V gene TRBV13, with 9 positions matching TRBD1. The CDR3 is made up of 16 amino acids. J gave up 0 bases and V 4 bases, and 7 bases lay outside the gene matches. Looked up from germline, CDR1 is PRHDT and CDR2 is FYEKMQ (reference sequence). Written as DNA, the CDR3 is TGTGCCAGCAGCTACAAACCGACAGGGGGCTCCTACGAGCAGTACTTC. As protein: CASSYKPTGGSYEQYF. The full variable domain, in which reference TRBV13 and TRBJ2-7 provide the parts outside the CDR3, is AAGVIQSPRHLIKEKRETATLKCYPIPRHDTVYWYQQGPGQDPQFLISFYEKMQSDKGSIPDRFSAQQFSDYHSELNMSSLELGDSALYFCASSYKPTGGSYEQYFGPGTRLTVT.

This clone was seen a few times. The chain joins TRBV19 to TRBJ1-5; a weak D match, TRBD1 (6 bases). V lost 4 bases, J lost 0 bases, and 13 bases lay in between. The length of the CDR3 is 16 residues. Germline CDR1 and CDR2: LNHDA and SQIVND (reference sequence). The CDR3 region is CASSTPWTVSNQPQHF. CDR3 sequence (DNA): TGTGCCAGTAGTACGCCCTGGACAGTTAGCAATCAGCCCCAGCATTTT.

In this sample, this clone turned up a few times. The V call is TRBV2, the J call TRBJ2-4, with D possibly being TRBD1 (5 bases). The V gene's germline CDR1 is SNHLY and CDR2 FYNNEI. The CDR3 consists of 15 residues. The V end lost 4 bases, the J end lost 0 bases, and 10 bases lay between the germline ends. The CDR3 DNA reads as TGTGCCAGCAGTGTTGACAGCTTAGCCAAAAACATTCAGTACTTC. Its protein product is CASSVDSLAKNIQYF.

This clone was detected a few times. The rearrangement uses TRBV2 and TRBJ1-2, with D maybe TRBD1 (5 bases). Germline CDR1 reads SNHLY; CDR2 reads FYNNEI. Trimming took off 7 bases at V and 7 bases at J, with 16 bases between the two ends. This CDR3 is 13 amino acids long. The CDR3 bases are TGTGCCAGCATCTTTGTTGGGCAGGGTGGCTACACCTTC. Its translation is CASIFVGQGGYTF.